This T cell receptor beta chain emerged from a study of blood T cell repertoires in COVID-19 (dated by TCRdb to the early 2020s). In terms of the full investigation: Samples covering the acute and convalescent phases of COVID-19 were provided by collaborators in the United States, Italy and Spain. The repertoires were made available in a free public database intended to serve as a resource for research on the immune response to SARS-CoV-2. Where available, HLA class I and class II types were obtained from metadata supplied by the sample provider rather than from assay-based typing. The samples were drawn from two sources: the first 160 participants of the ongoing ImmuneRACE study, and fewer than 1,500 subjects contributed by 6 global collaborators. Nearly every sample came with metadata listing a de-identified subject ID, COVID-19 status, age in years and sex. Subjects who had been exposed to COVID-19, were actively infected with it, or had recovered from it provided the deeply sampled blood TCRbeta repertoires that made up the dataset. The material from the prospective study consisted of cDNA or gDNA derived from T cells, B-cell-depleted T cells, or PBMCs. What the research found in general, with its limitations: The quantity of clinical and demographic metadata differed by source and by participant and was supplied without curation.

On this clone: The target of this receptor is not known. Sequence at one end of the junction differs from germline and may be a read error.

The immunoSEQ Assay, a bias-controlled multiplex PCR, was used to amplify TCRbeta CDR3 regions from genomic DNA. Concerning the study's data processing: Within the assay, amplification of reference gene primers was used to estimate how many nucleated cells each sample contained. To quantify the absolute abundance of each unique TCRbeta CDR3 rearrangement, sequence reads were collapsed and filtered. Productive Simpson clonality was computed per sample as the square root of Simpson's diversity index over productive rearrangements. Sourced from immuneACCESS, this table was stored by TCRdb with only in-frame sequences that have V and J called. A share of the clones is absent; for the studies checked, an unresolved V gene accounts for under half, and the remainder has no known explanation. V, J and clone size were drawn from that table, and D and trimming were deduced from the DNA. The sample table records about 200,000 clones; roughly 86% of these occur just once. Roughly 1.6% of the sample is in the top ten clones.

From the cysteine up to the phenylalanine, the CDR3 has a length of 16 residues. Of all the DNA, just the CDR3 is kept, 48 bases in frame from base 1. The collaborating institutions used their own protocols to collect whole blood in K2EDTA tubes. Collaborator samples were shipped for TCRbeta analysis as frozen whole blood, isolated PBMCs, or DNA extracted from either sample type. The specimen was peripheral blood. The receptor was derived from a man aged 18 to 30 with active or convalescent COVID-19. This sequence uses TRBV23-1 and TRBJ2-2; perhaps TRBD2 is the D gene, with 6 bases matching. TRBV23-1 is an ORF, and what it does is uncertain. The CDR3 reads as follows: CARSRLWGGNTGELFF. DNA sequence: TGCGCCCGCAGTCGCCTCTGGGGAGGGAACACCGGGGAGCTGTTTTTT.